This TCR beta chain was found in a study of blood T cells in healthy people across ages. CDR3 length: 14 amino acids. Looked up from germline, CDR1 is KGHSH and CDR2 is LQKENI. V was cut by 1 base and J by 6 bases, with 9 bases left in between. Points on this clonotype: The antigen is undetermined.

The study's findings and limits: A greater number of naive CD4+ cells and higher diversity distinguished long-lived donors from aged donors.

It was with a sample-barcoded 5' primer and a J-beta primer mix that a second PCR of about 6 to 11 cycles was run. Every sample gave at least 2.5 million paired-end reads containing CDR3. One entry per CDR3 protein, called by TCRdb with MiXCR from the 5' RACE reads. This table holds over a million distinct CDR3 sequences, under 55% found once. Every donor contributed approximately 10 milliliters of peripheral blood by blood draw. Isolated per sample were at least 6 million PBMCs. Sequencing was carried out using blood. The chain uses TRBV18 and TRBJ2-2; tentatively, D is TRBD1 (5 bases). This clonotype originated in a woman aged 18 to 35 in good health. The CDR3 region is CASSPQQESGELFF. For the CDR3, the DNA is TGTGCCAGCTCACCACAACAGGAATCCGGGGAGCTGTTTTTT.